The following is a TCR beta chain sequence with its context. This specimen comes from a study of blood T cell repertoires in COVID-19. Produced via immunoSEQ multiplex PCR; TCRdb's table is partial and in-frame only. The repertoire holds 130,000 or so clones, with approximately 90% as singletons. Germline lookup yields CDR1 ENHRY and CDR2 SYGVKD. The CDR3 totals 13 residues. V dropped 6 bases and J dropped 1 base, with 10 bases sitting between them. Sequencing input: peripheral blood. V gene TRBV10-3 combines with J gene TRBJ2-7, with D possibly TRBD1 on 6 matching bases. The sequence came from a man in his fifties with active or convalescent COVID-19. CDR3 bases: TGTGCCATCAGCTCCGGGACATCCTACGAGCAGTACTTC. Protein product: CAISSGTSYEQYF.